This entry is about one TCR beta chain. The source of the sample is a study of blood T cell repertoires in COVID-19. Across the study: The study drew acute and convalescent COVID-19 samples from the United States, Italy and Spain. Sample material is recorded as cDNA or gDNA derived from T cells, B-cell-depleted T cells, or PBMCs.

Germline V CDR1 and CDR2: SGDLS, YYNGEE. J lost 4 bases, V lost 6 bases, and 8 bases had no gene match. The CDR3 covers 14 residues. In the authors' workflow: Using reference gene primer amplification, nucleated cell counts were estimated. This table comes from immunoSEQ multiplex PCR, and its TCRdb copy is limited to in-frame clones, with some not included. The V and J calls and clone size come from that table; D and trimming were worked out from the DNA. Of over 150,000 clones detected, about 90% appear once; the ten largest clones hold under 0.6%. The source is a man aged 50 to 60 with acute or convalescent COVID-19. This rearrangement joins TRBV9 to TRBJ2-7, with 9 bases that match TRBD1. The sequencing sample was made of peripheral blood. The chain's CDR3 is CASTAGQGPYEQYF. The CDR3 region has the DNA TGTGCCAGCACCGCCGGACAGGGGCCATACGAGCAGTACTTC.